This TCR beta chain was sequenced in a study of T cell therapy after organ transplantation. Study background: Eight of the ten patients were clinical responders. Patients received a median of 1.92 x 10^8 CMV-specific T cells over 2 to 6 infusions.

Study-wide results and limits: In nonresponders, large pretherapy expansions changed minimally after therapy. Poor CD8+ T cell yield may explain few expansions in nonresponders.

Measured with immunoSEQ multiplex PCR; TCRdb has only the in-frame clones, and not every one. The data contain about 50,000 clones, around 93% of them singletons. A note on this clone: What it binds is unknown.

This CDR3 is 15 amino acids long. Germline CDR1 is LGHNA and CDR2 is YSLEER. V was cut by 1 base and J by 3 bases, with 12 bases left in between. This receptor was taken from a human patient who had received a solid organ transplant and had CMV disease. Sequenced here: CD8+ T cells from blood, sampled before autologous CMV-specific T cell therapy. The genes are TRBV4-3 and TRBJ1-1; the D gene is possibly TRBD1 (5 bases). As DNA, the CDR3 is TGCGCCAGCAGCCAAGGTGCAGGGAGGGACACTGAAGCTTTCTTT. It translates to CASSQGAGRDTEAFF.